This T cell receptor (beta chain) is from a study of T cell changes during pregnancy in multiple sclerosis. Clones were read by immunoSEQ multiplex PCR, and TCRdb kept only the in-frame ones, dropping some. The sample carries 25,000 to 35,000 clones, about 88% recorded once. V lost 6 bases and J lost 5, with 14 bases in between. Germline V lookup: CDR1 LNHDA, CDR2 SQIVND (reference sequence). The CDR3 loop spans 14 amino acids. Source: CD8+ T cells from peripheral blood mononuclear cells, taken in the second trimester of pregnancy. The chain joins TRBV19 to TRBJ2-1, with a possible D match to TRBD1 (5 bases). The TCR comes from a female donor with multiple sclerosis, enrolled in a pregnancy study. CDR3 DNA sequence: TGTGCCAGTAGGAGTGACAGTACCAACAATGAGCAGTTCTTC. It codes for CASRSDSTNNEQFF.